Here is one TCR beta chain with its context. This entry comes from a study of T cells in Graves' hyperthyroidism and ophthalmopathy. The junction had 7 bases not matched to a gene; V was cut back by 5 bases and J by 3 bases. CDR3 length: 14 amino acids. The V gene's germline CDR1 is MNHNS and CDR2 SASEGT. Using RNA transcripts as the source, TCR beta CDR3 regions were amplified. When the TCR CDR3 underwent first-round RT-PCR, the HTBI primer set was used. TCRdb redid the calling of the multiplex PCR reads with MiXCR, one entry per CDR3 protein. The repertoire has 400,000 or so distinct CDR3 sequences, 13% to 15% of them found once; the top ten carry under 25%.

The chain is built from TRBV6-1 and TRBJ2-7, with 7 bases identical to TRBD1. The receptor was isolated from an older woman with Graves' ophthalmopathy. What was sequenced was blood. The CDR3 protein is CASSRGQINYEQYF. The DNA of the CDR3 is TGTGCCAGCAGTCGGGGACAGATAAACTACGAGCAGTACTTC.